A single sample is the source of the 19 T cell receptor beta chains below, sequenced in a study of T cell repertoires in ileal Crohn's disease. Libraries were prepared by immunoSEQ multiplex PCR; TCRdb keeps only in-frame clonotypes and omits some of them. The data contain 15,000 or so clones, less than 85% of them singletons. Time point of the sample: inflamed ileum from the surgical specimen. The sequencing sample was made of ileal tissue. These receptors all come from an adult with Crohn's disease.

This clone was detected a few times. The chain uses TRBV29-1 and TRBJ1-2; D ambiguous. The CDR3 loop spans 12 amino acids. V gave up 7 bases and J gave up 8 bases, with 17 bases separating them. Germline V lookup: CDR1 SQVTM, CDR2 ANQGSEA. CDR3 amino acids: CSAEGGFWGYTF. The CDR3 DNA follows: TGCAGCGCCGAAGGAGGGTTTTGGGGCTACACCTTC.

The chain joins TRBV10-3 to TRBJ2-7, with D perhaps TRBD1 (6 bases). V was shortened by 10 bases and J by 1 base, with 11 bases between the two germline ends. This CDR3 has 12 amino acids. CDR1 is ENHRY and CDR2 is SYGVKD in the germline V gene. For the CDR3, the DNA is TGTGCCAACTCACAGGGTTCCTACGAGCAGTACTTC. This gives the protein CANSQGSYEQYF.

This chain connects TRBV7-2 to TRBJ1-4; the match to TRBD1 covers 7 bases. The CDR3 loop spans 15 amino acids. With 5 bases clipped from V and 7 bases from J, the junction kept 10 bases outside the gene matches. Germline assignment: CDR1 SGHTA and CDR2 FQGNSA. This CDR3 reads CASSARQGFSEKLFF. DNA of the CDR3: TGTGCCAGCAGCGCCCGACAGGGCTTTAGTGAAAAACTGTTTTTT.

CDR3 loop: CASRPDSRGDTQYF. The CDR3 DNA reads as TGTGCCAGTAGACCGGACAGTCGGGGAGATACGCAGTATTTT. The V and J genes are TRBV19 and TRBJ2-3; tentatively, D is TRBD1 (6 bases). This CDR3 comprises 14 residues. Per the germline V gene, CDR1 is LNHDA and CDR2 is SQIVND (reference sequence). The ends were cut back, 6 bases at V and 5 bases at J, with 15 bases in the middle.

The V call is TRBV6-1, the J call TRBJ1-5; perhaps TRBD1 as D (5 bases). CDR3 length: 16 residues. Germline CDR1 MNHNS, CDR2 SASEGT. Trimming removed 0 bases at V and 4 bases at J, with 13 bases between. CDR3 region: CASSEALAGFNQPQHF. CDR3 nucleotide sequence: TGTGCCAGCAGTGAAGCTCTCGCAGGGTTTAATCAGCCCCAGCATTTT.

The chain is built from TRBV5-1 and TRBJ1-4; TRBD1 might be the D (5 bases). Germline V gene lookup returns CDR1 SGHRS and CDR2 YFSETQ. The CDR3 totals 14 residues. Deletions cut 0 bases from V and 7 bases from J, with 10 bases between. This CDR3 is CASSLEGNIEKLFF. For the CDR3, the DNA is TGCGCCAGCAGCTTGGAGGGGAATATTGAAAAACTGTTTTTT. Variable domain in full (rest from reference TRBV5-1 and TRBJ1-4): KAGVTQTPRYLIKTRGQQVTLSCSPISGHRSVSWYQQTPGQGLQFLFEYFSETQRNKGNFPGRFSGRQFSNSRSEMNVSTLELGDSALYLCASSLEGNIEKLFFGSGTQLSVL.

The rearrangement joins TRBV27 to TRBJ1-5, with D hard to call. The V end lost 4 bases, the J end lost 0 bases, and 7 bases lay between the germline ends. The CDR3 contains 14 residues. Germline V gene sequence: CDR1 MNHEY, CDR2 SMNVEV (reference sequence). In DNA form, the CDR3 reads TGTGCCAGCAGTTCCCTTTCTAGCAATCAGCCCCAGCATTTT. Its translation is CASSSLSSNQPQHF.

The chain joins TRBV10-1 to TRBJ2-2; a possible D gene is TRBD1 (5 bases). V gave up 5 bases and J gave up 6 bases, with 10 bases separating them. The germline V gene encodes CDR1 WNHNN and CDR2 SYGVQD (reference sequence). The CDR3 has 13 amino acids. CDR3 coding DNA: TGCGCCAGCAGTCCAGGGTCGGCCGGGGAGCTGTTTTTT. Amino acid sequence: CASSPGSAGELFF.

The CDR3 DNA reads TGTGCCAGCAGCTGGAGGTGGGGGACAGAAGAGACCCAGTACTTC. Translation gives CASSWRWGTEETQYF. The rearrangement joins TRBV7-9 to TRBJ2-5; 7 bases line up with TRBD1. V was clipped by 4 bases and J by 3 bases; unmatched bases: 8. The CDR3 totals 15 residues. Germline CDR1 SEHNR, CDR2 FQNEAQ (reference sequence).

The chain carries TRBV28 and TRBJ2-7; tentatively, D is TRBD1 (6 bases). Trimming took 5 bases from V and 5 from J, leaving 10 bases between them. The CDR3 spans 12 residues. Germline V CDR1 and CDR2: MDHEN, SYDVKM. The CDR3, as DNA: TGTGCCAGCAGTAGCCCAGGGGACGAGCAGTACTTC. Translating gives CASSSPGDEQYF.

The CDR3 loop reads CASSPQQGNLYGYTF. In nucleotides, the CDR3 is TGTGCCAGCAGTCCGCAACAGGGGAACCTCTATGGCTACACCTTC. V is TRBV6-5 and J is TRBJ1-2; 7 bases align to TRBD1. The CDR3 spans 15 residues. V lost 5 bases, J lost 4 bases, and 10 bases stayed unmatched. From germline, CDR1 is MNHEY and CDR2 SVGAGI.

The CDR3 sequence: CASSRADVTTNEKLFF. For the CDR3, the DNA is TGTGCCAGCAGCCGAGCAGACGTTACAACTAATGAAAAACTGTTTTTT. The chain links TRBV7-9 to TRBJ1-4; D uncertain. In germline, CDR1 is SEHNR, CDR2 FQNEAQ (reference sequence). Trimming stripped 5 bases from V and 0 bases from J, with 13 bases between. This CDR3 has 16 residues.

The J gene is TRBJ2-1, the V gene TRBV30, with TRBD2 matching over 8 bases. V lost 3 bases, J lost 8 bases, and 6 bases stayed unmatched. CDR1 is GTSNPN, CDR2 SVGIG, per germline (reference sequence). This CDR3 comprises 13 residues. In nucleotides, the CDR3 is TGTGCCTGGAGCGGGGGGGCCCGGGATGAGCAGTTCTTC. Translating gives CAWSGGARDEQFF.

The chain joins TRBV5-1 to TRBJ1-6; D might be TRBD1 (5 bases). The germline V and J ends were trimmed by 3 bases and 10 bases, with 17 bases remaining between them. Germline CDR1 and CDR2: SGHRS and YFSETQ. The CDR3 is 15 amino acids. CDR3 bases: TGCGCCAGCAGCTCGGCCGGGTCTGGGGGATCACCCCTCCACTTT. Translation: CASSSAGSGGSPLHF.

The chain combines TRBV13 with TRBJ2-3, with 8 bases that match TRBD1. Germline loops: CDR1 PRHDT, CDR2 FYEKMQ (reference sequence). The CDR3 loop spans 14 amino acids. After removal of 5 bases from V and 4 bases from J, the junction contained 5 bases not matched to a gene. The DNA for the CDR3 is TGTGCCAGCAGCACAGGGGGTAGAGCAGATACGCAGTATTTT. Its protein is CASSTGGRADTQYF. Full variable domain (missing parts from reference TRBV13 and TRBJ2-3): AAGVIQSPRHLIKEKRETATLKCYPIPRHDTVYWYQQGPGQDPQFLISFYEKMQSDKGSIPDRFSAQQFSDYHSELNMSSLELGDSALYFCASSTGGRADTQYFGPGTRLTVL.

V and J are TRBV30 and TRBJ1-4; D possibly corresponds to TRBD1 (5 bases). Trimming pared 0 bases from V and 7 bases from J, leaving 15 bases between. The germline CDR1 and CDR2 sequences are GTSNPN and SVGIG (reference sequence). The CDR3 is 15 amino acids. The DNA of the CDR3 is TGTGCCTGGAGTGTACCCGGGTTGAGGGGTGAAAAACTGTTTTTT. It codes for CAWSVPGLRGEKLFF.

Comments on this clone: Other DNA sequences in the sample encode the same CDR3. This chain connects TRBV2 to TRBJ1-1; D ambiguous. The length of the CDR3 is 10 residues. Germline CDR1 and CDR2: SNHLY and FYNNEI. V gave up 4 bases and J gave up 7 bases, with 4 bases separating them. In nucleotides, the CDR3 is TGTGCCAGCAGTGTTGGTGAAGCTTTCTTT. Amino acids: CASSVGEAFF. The full variable domain, with the rest looked up from reference TRBV2 and TRBJ1-1, is EPEVTQTPSHQVTQMGQEVILRCVPISNHLYFYWYRQILGQKVEFLVSFYNNEISEKSEIFDDQFSVERPDGSNFTLKIRSTKLEDSAMYFCASSVGEAFFGQGTRLTVV.

Concerning this clone: The identical CDR3 is also encoded by other nucleotide sequences in the sample. This rearrangement joins TRBV1 to TRBJ2-7; the table calls TRBD1, which could not be checked here. TRBV1 is classified as a pseudogene. The CDR3 has 17 amino acids. CDR3 amino acids: CTSSQRGTSGSSYEQYF. In nucleotides, the CDR3 is TGCACCAGCAGCCAAAGGGGGACCTCAGGGTCCTCCTACGAGCAGTACTTC.

In the case of this clone: Germline is not matched at one junction end, which may reflect a read error. V and J are TRBV7-7 and TRBJ2-7; D is unresolved. The CDR3 covers 14 residues. The germline V gene has CDR1 SSHAT and CDR2 FNYEAQ (reference sequence). CDR3 protein: CASSSPRVNYEQYF. In nucleotides, the CDR3 is TGTGCTAGCAGCTCACCCCGGGTCAACTACGAGCAGTACTTC.